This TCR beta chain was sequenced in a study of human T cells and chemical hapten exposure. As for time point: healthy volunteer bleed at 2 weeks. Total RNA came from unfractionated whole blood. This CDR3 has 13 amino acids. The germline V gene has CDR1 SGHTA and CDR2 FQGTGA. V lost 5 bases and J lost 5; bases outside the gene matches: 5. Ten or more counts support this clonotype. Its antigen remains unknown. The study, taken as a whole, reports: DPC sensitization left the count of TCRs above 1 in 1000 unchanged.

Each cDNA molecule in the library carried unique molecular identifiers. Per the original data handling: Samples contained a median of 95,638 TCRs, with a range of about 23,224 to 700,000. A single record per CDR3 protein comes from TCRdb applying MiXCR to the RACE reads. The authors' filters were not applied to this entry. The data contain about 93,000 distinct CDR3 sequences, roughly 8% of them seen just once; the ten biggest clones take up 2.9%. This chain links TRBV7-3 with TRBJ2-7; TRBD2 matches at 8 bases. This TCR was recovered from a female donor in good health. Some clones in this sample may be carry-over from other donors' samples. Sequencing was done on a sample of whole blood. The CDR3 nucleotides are TGTGCCAGCAGCCCCCGGGAGGGCCACGAGCAGTACTTC. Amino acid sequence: CASSPREGHEQYF.